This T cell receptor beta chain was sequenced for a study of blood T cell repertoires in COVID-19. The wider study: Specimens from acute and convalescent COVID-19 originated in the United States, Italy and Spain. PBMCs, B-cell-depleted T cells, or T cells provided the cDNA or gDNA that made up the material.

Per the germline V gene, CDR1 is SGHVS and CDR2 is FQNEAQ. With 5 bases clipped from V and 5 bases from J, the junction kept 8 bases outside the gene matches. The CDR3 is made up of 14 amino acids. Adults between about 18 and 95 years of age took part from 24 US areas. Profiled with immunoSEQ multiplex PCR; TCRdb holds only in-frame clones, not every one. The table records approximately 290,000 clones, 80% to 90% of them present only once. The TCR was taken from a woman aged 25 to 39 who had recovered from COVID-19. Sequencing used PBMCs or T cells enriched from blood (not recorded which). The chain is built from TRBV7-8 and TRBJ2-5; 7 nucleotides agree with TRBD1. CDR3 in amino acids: CASSAQGGGETQYF. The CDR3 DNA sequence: TGTGCCAGCAGCGCCCAAGGGGGCGGGGAGACCCAGTACTTC.